The rows below give T cell receptor beta chains drawn from one sample of a study of CD8+CD57+ T cells in acquired aplastic anemia. Via MiXCR, TCRdb re-called the reads, giving one row per CDR3 protein. The sample shows approximately 260,000 distinct CDR3 sequences, approximately 86% of them seen only once. The sequenced material came from sorted CD4+, CD8+, or CD8+CD57+ T cells (not recorded which) from PBMCs. The source is a human donor with aplastic anemia. CDR3s include the opening cysteine and the closing phenylalanine or tryptophan. D genes are given only for firm matches. A clone size is listed for some rows: how often the clone was seen (once, few, many), or a class if it is expanded.

V gene,D gene,clone size,J gene,CDR3 DNA,CDR3 protein
TRBV5-4,.,.,TRBJ2-1,TGTGCCAGCAGCTTTCATAGCAGAGGGGGGAGCGATGAGCAGTTCTTC,CASSFHSRGGSDEQFF
TRBV12-3/TRBV12-4,.,.,TRBJ1-2,TGTGCCAGCAGTTTGCCGGGGGATGGCTACACCTTC,CASSLPGDGYTF
TRBV11-3,.,.,TRBJ1-5,TGCGCCAGCAGCTATGATCTGACAGAGCCCCAGCATTTT,CASSYDLTEPQHF
TRBV19,.,.,TRBJ2-7,TGTGCCAGCAGTAACGTGAAGGGTAACTACGATCAGCACTTC,CASSNVKGNYDQHF
TRBV7-2,.,few,TRBJ1-2,TGTGCCAGTGTCCCCGGTTCCCCACGCTATGGCTACACCTTC,CASVPGSPRYGYTF
TRBV10-3,.,.,TRBJ2-1,TGTGCGGTCAGATGCACCAATGAGCAGTTCTTC,CAVRCTNEQFF
TRBV30,TRBD1,.,TRBJ2-5,TGTGCCTCCCTACCGGGACAGGGCAACCAAGAGACCCAGTACTTC,CASLPGQGNQETQYF
TRBV7-2,TRBD2,few,TRBJ2-1,TGTGCCAGCAGCGAAAGCGGGGTGGGTTACAATGAGCAGTTCTTC,CASSESGVGYNEQFF
TRBV7-4,.,.,TRBJ2-5,.,CATSVVVASSTSDF
TRBV7-3,.,.,TRBJ1-1,TGTGCCAGCAGCTTATATCTAACACTGAACACTGAAGCTTTCTTT,CASSLYLTLNTEAFF
TRBV11-3,.,.,TRBJ1-1,TGTGCCAGCAGCTTAGATCTTACAGAGGTTATCATGAACACTGAAGCTTTCTTT,CASSLDLTEVIMNTEAFF
TRBV24-1,.,.,TRBJ2-3,TGTGCCACCAGTGATTTGGCTGGGGGAACTAGGGATACGCAGTATTTT,CATSDLAGGTRDTQYF
TRBV12-3/TRBV12-4,.,.,TRBJ1-3,TGTGCCAGCAGTTCGGGGGTCTATGGCTACACCATATATTTT,CASSSGVYGYTIYF
TRBV10-3,.,.,TRBJ1-2,TGTGCCAGCAGTTCGCGGGGTGGCTACACCTTC,CASSSRGGYTF
TRBV11-1,.,.,TRBJ2-1,TGTGCCAGCAGCTTGTTAGACGCGAAGAGCTCCTACAATGAGCAGTTCTTC,CASSLLDAKSSYNEQFF
TRBV7-3,TRBD1,.,TRBJ1-6,TGTGCCAGCAGCCAGGGACAGGGCGACTATCCCCTGTACTTT,CASSQGQGDYPLYF
TRBV10-3,.,.,TRBJ2-3,TGTGCCATCAGTGTTACAGGGAAAGATACGCAGTATTTT,CAISVTGKDTQYF
TRBV7-9,.,.,TRBJ2-3,TGTGCCAGCAGCTTGAGTGGCGGGGGCGGAGATACGCAGTATTTT,CASSLSGGGGDTQYF
TRBV7-9,.,.,TRBJ2-6,TGTGCCAGCAGCTTTGAAAGAAGCTGGGGGGCCGACGAGCTGACTTTC,CASSFERSWGADELTF
TRBV7-8,.,.,TRBJ1-6,TGTGCCAGCAGCTTAGGGGGAGGACACGGAACGCAGTTCCACTTT,CASSLGGGHGTQFHF
TRBV7-3,.,.,TRBJ2-1,TGTTCTCGTAGGTCACGGGGTAGTGCGCAGTTCTTC,CSRRSRGSAQFF
TRBV7-8,.,.,TRBJ1-1,TGTGCCAGCAGCTTAGCGGGAGCAGGCGATACGCAGGCTTTCTTT,CASSLAGAGDTQAFF
TRBV5-1,.,.,TRBJ1-1,TGCGCCAGCAGCTTGAGTGCGGTGAACACTGAAGCTTTCTTT,CASSLSAVNTEAFF